This note documents a single TCR beta chain sequence. What it binds is not known. The junction does not match germline at one end; this may be a read error. CDR1 is SGHAT and CDR2 is FQNNGV in the germline V gene. There are 14 residues in the CDR3. A second PCR, run for roughly 7 to 11 cycles, used a sample-barcoded 5' primer plus a J-beta primer mix. TCRdb ran MiXCR on the 5' RACE reads and lists one entry per CDR3 protein. Seen here are approximately 800,000 distinct CDR3 sequences, more than 45% observed once, and the top ten hold approximately 23%. These data are taken from a study of blood T cells in healthy people across ages. General observations from the study: Since the PBMCs were unsorted, naive and antigen-experienced cells could not be conclusively compared. Diversity of TCR beta per million T cells declined in a roughly linear way with age.

V usage is TRBV11-2 and J usage is TRBJ1-1; D is undetermined. The sequencing input was blood. This sequence originates from a man younger than 45 in good health. CDR3 loop: CTSSLEWQYTEAFF. In DNA, the CDR3 is TGTACCAGCAGCTTAGAGTGGCAGTACACTGAAGCTTTCTTT.